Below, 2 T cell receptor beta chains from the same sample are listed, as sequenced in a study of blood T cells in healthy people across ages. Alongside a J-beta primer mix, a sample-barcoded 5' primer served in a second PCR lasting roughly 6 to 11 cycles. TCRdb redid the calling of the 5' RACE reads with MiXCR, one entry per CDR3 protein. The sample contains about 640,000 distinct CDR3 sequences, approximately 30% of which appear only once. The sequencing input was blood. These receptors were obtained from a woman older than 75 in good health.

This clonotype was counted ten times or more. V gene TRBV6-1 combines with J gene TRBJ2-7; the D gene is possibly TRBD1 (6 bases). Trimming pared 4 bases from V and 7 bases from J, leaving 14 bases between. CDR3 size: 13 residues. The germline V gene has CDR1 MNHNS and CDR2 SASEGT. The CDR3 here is CASSVSRGREQYF. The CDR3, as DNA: TGTGCCAGCAGTGTAAGCAGGGGACGGGAGCAGTACTTC.

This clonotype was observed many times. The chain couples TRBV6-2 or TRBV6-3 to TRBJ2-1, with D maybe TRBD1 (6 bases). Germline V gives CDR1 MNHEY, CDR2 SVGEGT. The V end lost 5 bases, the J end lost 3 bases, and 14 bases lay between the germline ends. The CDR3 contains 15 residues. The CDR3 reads CASSPSGVVYNEQFF. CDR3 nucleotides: TGTGCCAGCAGTCCCTCAGGGGTCGTCTACAATGAGCAGTTCTTC.